This T cell receptor beta chain derives from a study of early T cells in non-severe SARS-CoV-2 infection. As for the study in general: Bulk RNA taken from unsorted whole blood was sequenced, leaving chains unpaired. Study observations and caveats: Private and CD4 specificities were missed by VDJdb matching, which favored anti-spike CD8 responses.

The sample holds many counts of this clonotype. Its antigen is not known. Molecules of cDNA were individually given unique molecular identifiers that were attached to them. Using its own MiXCR run on the 5' RACE reads, TCRdb lists one record per CDR3 protein. The table records roughly 49,000 distinct CDR3 sequences, roughly 4.5% of them present only once. The source material was whole blood. This receptor was identified in an adult who was a healthcare worker with PCR-confirmed SARS-CoV-2 infection or an uninfected control (not recorded which).

The CDR3 DNA is TGCAGTGCTAGAGATAGCGGCGGGACGGCTAAATACAATGAGCAGTTCTTC. It translates to CSARDSGGTAKYNEQFF. The chain employs TRBV20-1 and TRBJ2-1; D possibly corresponds to TRBD2 (6 bases). The germline gives CDR1 DFQATT, CDR2 SNEGSKA (reference sequence). The CDR3 has 17 residues. Trimming left V 0 bases short and J 4 bases short, with 19 bases between.